These 15 T cell receptor beta chains originate from one sample sequenced in a study of siplizumab effects on memory and regulatory T cells. The data were produced by immunoSEQ multiplex PCR, yet TCRdb's version contains in-frame clones alone and is incomplete. The table has around 100,000 clones, more than 85% seen once. Input material: Tregs sorted from blood. The receptors come from a human donor in good health.

V is TRBV4-1 and J is TRBJ2-5; D uncertain. Trimming pared 0 bases from V and 5 bases from J, leaving 7 bases between. Germline V gene data show CDR1 as MGHRA and CDR2 as YSYEKL. The CDR3 extends over 13 amino acids. The CDR3 coding sequence is TGCGCCAGCAGCCAAGAGATCCGGGAGACCCAGTACTTC. Protein sequence: CASSQEIRETQYF.

CDR3 DNA: TGTGCCAGCAGCCCGACAGGGTTGGATGAGCAGTTCTTC. Translation: CASSPTGLDEQFF. The chain links TRBV5-6 to TRBJ2-1, with 7 nucleotides matching TRBD1. There are 13 residues in the CDR3. V shed 4 bases and J 8 bases; nucleotides not matched to a gene: 6. Per germline, CDR1 SGHDT and CDR2 YYEEEE.

The rearrangement joins TRBV11-3 to TRBJ2-1; TRBD2 aligns across 13 bases. The CDR3 is made up of 15 amino acids. Losses at the gene ends were 4 bases for V and 8 bases for J; bases not matched to a gene: 5. The germline V gene has CDR1 SGHNT and CDR2 YENEEA. This CDR3 reads CASSSLAGGPDEQFF. CDR3 bases: TGTGCCAGCAGCTCACTAGCGGGAGGGCCGGATGAGCAGTTCTTC.

The V and J genes are TRBV9 and TRBJ1-1, with D uncertain. Germline assignment: CDR1 SGDLS and CDR2 YYNGEE. The CDR3 totals 13 residues. Deletions cut 4 bases from V and 5 bases from J, with 12 bases between. CDR3 protein: CASSPSPRTEAFF. The CDR3 coding sequence is TGTGCCAGCAGCCCCTCCCCGCGGACTGAAGCTTTCTTT.

The rearrangement joins TRBV6-5 to TRBJ2-7, with D unresolved. Per the germline V gene, CDR1 is MNHEY and CDR2 is SVGAGI. This CDR3 is built from 14 residues. Between the trimmed V and J ends, which lost 0 bases and 6 bases, there was a span of 12 bases. The CDR3 protein is CASSYSRVWPEQYF. DNA of the CDR3: TGTGCCAGCAGTTACTCCAGAGTCTGGCCCGAGCAGTACTTC.

The V gene is TRBV27, the J gene TRBJ1-2, with TRBD1 matching over 11 bases. The CDR3 extends over 14 amino acids. Germline-derived CDR1 and CDR2 are MNHEY and SMNVEV (reference sequence). The ends lost 7 bases at V and 4 bases at J; junction bases unmatched: 5. The CDR3 region has the DNA TGTGCCAGCACAGGGACAGGGGGGATCTATGGCTACACCTTC. This gives the protein CASTGTGGIYGYTF.

This chain links TRBV5-4 with TRBJ2-3; 7 bases are a match to TRBD1. Germline-derived CDR1 and CDR2 are SGHNT and YYREEE (reference sequence). This CDR3 has 14 residues. With 3 bases clipped from V and 6 bases from J, the junction kept 7 bases outside the gene matches. The CDR3 region has the DNA TGTGCCAGCAGCTCGACAGGGAGTGGGGATACGCAGTATTTT. Its protein product is CASSSTGSGDTQYF.

The CDR3 bases are TGTGCCAGCAGCGTAGGTTCCAGTGTGAATGGCTACACCTTC. Protein product: CASSVGSSVNGYTF. The chain couples TRBV9 to TRBJ1-2; no reliable D call. Germline values: CDR1 SGDLS, CDR2 YYNGEE. Trimming cost V 0 bases and J 6 bases, with 12 bases left between them. This CDR3 spans 14 amino acids. Full variable domain (outside the CDR3, taken from reference TRBV9 and TRBJ1-2): DSGVTQTPKHLITATGQRVTLRCSPRSGDLSVYWYQQSLDQGLQFLIQYYNGEERAKGNILERFSAQQFPDLHSELNLSSLELGDSALYFCASSVGSSVNGYTFGSGTRLTVV.

This clone was counted between two and nine times. This chain connects TRBV2 to TRBJ1-2, with a possible D match to TRBD1 (6 bases). Trimming left V 6 bases short and J 5 bases short, with 13 bases between. Looked up from germline, CDR1 is SNHLY and CDR2 is FYNNEI. The CDR3 sequence is 13 residues long. The CDR3 reads CASRPKGEYGYTF. As DNA, the CDR3 is TGTGCCAGCAGGCCGAAGGGGGAATATGGCTACACCTTC.

The chain links TRBV19 to TRBJ1-5; D is unclear. V was shortened by 7 bases and J by 9 bases, with 19 bases between the two germline ends. Germline V gives CDR1 LNHDA, CDR2 SQIVND (reference sequence). This CDR3 is built from 14 residues. CDR3 residues: CASMDRRRVGPQHF. In DNA, the CDR3 is TGTGCCAGTATGGACCGGCGGCGTGTGGGGCCCCAGCATTTT.

The chain has TRBV9 and TRBJ2-3, with D tentatively TRBD1 (6 bases). The CDR3 extends over 14 amino acids. With 2 bases removed from V and 2 bases from J, the gap between germline ends came to 9 bases. The germline gives CDR1 SGDLS, CDR2 YYNGEE. This CDR3 is CASSVQGYTDTQYF. CDR3 nucleotides: TGTGCCAGCAGCGTTCAGGGGTACACAGATACGCAGTATTTT. The variable domain in full, completed from reference TRBV9 and TRBJ2-3, reads DSGVTQTPKHLITATGQRVTLRCSPRSGDLSVYWYQQSLDQGLQFLIQYYNGEERAKGNILERFSAQQFPDLHSELNLSSLELGDSALYFCASSVQGYTDTQYFGPGTRLTVL.

The rearrangement joins TRBV10-3 to TRBJ2-2, with D unclear. Trimming pared 5 bases from V and 5 bases from J, leaving 6 bases between. Per germline, CDR1 ENHRY and CDR2 SYGVKD. The CDR3 extends over 12 amino acids. The CDR3 sequence: CAISTRTGELFF. Here the CDR3 DNA reads TGTGCCATCAGTACGAGGACCGGGGAGCTGTTTTTT.

This clone was detected once. This chain links TRBV7-9 with TRBJ2-7; 8 positions agree with TRBD2. Trimming took 5 bases from V and 3 from J; bases not matched to a gene: 9. The CDR3 extends over 15 amino acids. The V gene's germline CDR1 is SEHNR and CDR2 FQNEAQ (reference sequence). CDR3: CASSLPETSVYEQYF. CDR3 sequence (DNA): TGTGCCAGCAGCCTCCCAGAGACTAGCGTCTACGAGCAGTACTTC.

This clone was counted only a few times. The chain carries TRBV9 and TRBJ1-1; 7 bases are shared with TRBD1. The J segment lost 5 bases and the V segment lost 4 bases, leaving 8 bases of the junction unmatched. From germline, CDR1 is SGDLS and CDR2 YYNGEE. This CDR3 has 14 residues. The CDR3 DNA sequence: TGTGCCAGCAGCTTCGGACAGGCTGGGACTGAAGCTTTCTTT. Its protein product is CASSFGQAGTEAFF.

The V and J genes are TRBV4-1 and TRBJ2-2; 13 bases line up with TRBD2. The V gene end was trimmed by 4 bases and the J gene end by 7 bases; junction bases not matched to a gene: 6. This CDR3 is built from 16 residues. Germline assignment: CDR1 MGHRA and CDR2 YSYEKL. The CDR3 DNA reads as TGCGCCAGCAGCCGTGGACTAGCGGGAGTTGGCGGGGAGCTGTTTTTT. This codes for CASSRGLAGVGGELFF.